The next 18 T cell receptor beta chains were all read from a single sample in a study of cytomegalovirus exposure and HLA in healthy donors. PCR primers comprised 60 Vbeta and 13 Jbeta primers. The method was immunoSEQ multiplex PCR; TCRdb's version includes in-frame clones alone and lacks a portion of them. The sample contains approximately 78,000 clones, 65% to 70% of which appear only once. Sequenced: PBMCs. These receptors all come from a man aged 35 to 55 in good health and CMV-seropositive.

As DNA, the CDR3 is TGTGCCTGGAGTGTAGACAGGTCCAACTGGAGGAATCAGCCCCAGCATTTT. This gives the protein CAWSVDRSNWRNQPQHF. The chain employs TRBV30 and TRBJ1-5; a weak D match, TRBD1 (6 bases). Per germline, CDR1 GTSNPN and CDR2 SVGIG (reference sequence). V was shortened by 0 bases and J by 4 bases, with 19 bases between the two germline ends. The CDR3 contains 17 residues.

The chain joins TRBV21-1 to TRBJ1-1. TRBV21-1 is noted as a pseudogene. This CDR3 is built from 11 residues. The CDR3 DNA reads as TGTGCCAGCAGCCCCGGGATAATGGCTTTCTTT. As protein: CASSPGIMAFF.

The chain employs TRBV25-1 and TRBJ1-6; D gene unclear. The V and J ends lost 2 bases and 8 bases respectively, with 19 bases between them. CDR1 is MGHDK and CDR2 is SYGVNS in the germline V gene. The CDR3 spans 17 residues. DNA of the CDR3: TGTGCCAGCAGTGAACGTTTTGAGGGCAGTCATCATTCACCCCTCCACTTT. It codes for CASSERFEGSHHSPLHF.

The chain combines TRBV14 with TRBJ2-5; D is ambiguous. With the DNA end fitting TRBJ2-7 better, the J assignment may be wrong. CDR1 is SGHDN, CDR2 FVKESK, per germline. The CDR3 has 17 residues. The CDR3 spells CASSLTTWPKSSYEQYF. The DNA of the CDR3 is TGTGCCAGCAGCCTTACTACTTGGCCGAAGAGCTCCTACGAGCAGTACTTC.

V usage is TRBV19 and J usage is TRBJ2-3; 7 nucleotides align to TRBD1. Germline V gives CDR1 LNHDA, CDR2 SQIVND (reference sequence). Unmatched junction bases numbered 1, after V lost 3 bases and J lost 1 base. This CDR3 has 14 amino acids. CDR3 loop: CASSITGGTDTQYF. The CDR3 bases are TGTGCCAGTAGTATCACAGGGGGCACAGATACGCAGTATTTT.

The V call is TRBV27, the J call TRBJ1-2; D is ambiguous. The V end was cut by 0 bases, the J end by 6 bases, with 11 bases between. Germline-derived CDR1 and CDR2 are MNHEY and SMNVEV (reference sequence). The CDR3 loop spans 14 amino acids. The CDR3 DNA follows: TGTGCCAGCAGTTTATCTCTCGGTGGTAATGGCTACACCTTC. It codes for CASSLSLGGNGYTF.

The rearrangement joins TRBV27 to TRBJ1-5; D gene unclear. Germline V gene data show CDR1 as MNHEY and CDR2 as SMNVEV (reference sequence). The CDR3 length is 14 residues. V lost 3 bases and J 7 bases, leaving 13 bases between the germline ends. For the CDR3, the DNA is TGTGCCAGCAGTTTTATGGCAGCGGGGCAGCCCCAGCATTTT. It yields the protein CASSFMAAGQPQHF.

The chain links TRBV6-1 to TRBJ2-3; 7 bases line up with TRBD2. The V and J ends lost 5 bases and 8 bases, in that order; junction bases with no gene match: 4. Per the germline V gene, CDR1 is MNHNS and CDR2 is SASEGT. The CDR3 is 12 amino acids. CDR3 protein: CASSSPGGTQYF. The CDR3 region has the DNA TGTGCCAGCAGTTCCCCGGGGGGTACGCAGTATTTT.

The chain is built from TRBV6-5 and TRBJ2-2, with D perhaps TRBD1 (7 bases). Trimming took off 0 bases at V and 4 bases at J, with 12 bases between the two ends. Germline V gene lookup returns CDR1 MNHEY and CDR2 SVGAGI. The CDR3 sequence is 16 residues long. This CDR3 reads CASSYSYRGGTGELFF. The CDR3 coding sequence is TGTGCCAGCAGTTACTCGTACAGGGGAGGCACCGGGGAGCTGTTTTTT.

CDR3 nucleotide sequence: TGTGCCAGCAGCACTGAAAACAGGGGGTTTATTAACTATGGCTACACCTTC. Its translation is CASSTENRGFINYGYTF. The chain combines TRBV5-6 with TRBJ1-2, with 8 bases that match TRBD1. J gave up 1 base and V 4 bases, and 12 bases lay outside the gene matches. Germline V CDR1 and CDR2: SGHDT, YYEEEE. CDR3 length: 17 amino acids.

This clone was seen only a few times. This chain uses TRBV27 with TRBJ1-2; TRBD1 matches at 11 bases. Germline V gene sequence: CDR1 MNHEY, CDR2 SMNVEV (reference sequence). The ends lost 4 bases at V and 7 bases at J; junction bases unmatched: 8. The CDR3 contains 15 residues. Here the CDR3 reads CASSSPGTGGSGYTF. As DNA, the CDR3 is TGTGCCAGCAGTTCTCCCGGGACAGGGGGTAGTGGCTACACCTTC.

In its sample, this clone was seen a few times. The rearrangement links TRBV7-2 to TRBJ1-1; a possible D gene is TRBD1 (6 bases). The germline V gene has CDR1 SGHTA and CDR2 FQGNSA. V was trimmed by 3 bases and J by 4 bases, leaving 21 bases between them. CDR3 length equals 17 residues. The CDR3 region has the DNA TGTGCCAGCAGCTTCTTGGGACGGGGGGCCCGCGTCACTGAAGCTTTCTTT. It encodes CASSFLGRGARVTEAFF.

This chain connects TRBV6-4 to TRBJ2-3; 9 positions agree with TRBD1. V shed 6 bases and J 6 bases; nucleotides not matched to a gene: 13. Germline-derived CDR1 and CDR2 are MRHNA and SNTAGT. CDR3 length: 16 amino acids. CDR3 residues: CASSRLPGQGSDTQYF. CDR3 sequence (DNA): TGTGCCAGCAGCCGATTACCGGGACAGGGATCCGATACGCAGTATTTT.

This clone has just a few counts. DNA for the CDR3: TGTGCCAGCAGTGAAGCAGGGATGGGGGGCTATGGCTACACCTTC. The encoded protein is CASSEAGMGGYGYTF. V gene TRBV2 combines with J gene TRBJ1-2, with a possible D match to TRBD1 (5 bases). Germline-derived CDR1 and CDR2 are SNHLY and FYNNEI. CDR3 length: 15 amino acids. V dropped 0 bases and J dropped 4 bases, with 12 bases sitting between them.

The rearrangement joins TRBV9 to TRBJ1-3; 8 positions match TRBD1. Germline CDR1 reads SGDLS; CDR2 reads YYNGEE. The CDR3 contains 18 residues. V dropped 1 base and J dropped 3; count of bases not matched to a gene: 12. The CDR3 DNA reads TGTGCCAGCAGCGTAAAAGAAACCGACAGGGGCGGTGGAAACACCATATATTTT. Encoded protein: CASSVKETDRGGGNTIYF.

The CDR3 loop reads CASSRDSLYGYTF. CDR3 bases: TGTGCCAGCAGTCGGGACAGCCTCTATGGCTACACCTTC. This sequence joins TRBV6-1 and TRBJ1-2; 7 nucleotides agree with TRBD1. CDR1 and CDR2 (germline): MNHNS, SASEGT. The CDR3 extends over 13 amino acids. J lost 4 bases, V lost 5 bases, and 4 bases had no gene match.

This clone occurred a few times. The chain carries TRBV2 and TRBJ1-1; 8 bases are shared with TRBD1. CDR1 is SNHLY and CDR2 is FYNNEI in the germline V gene. The CDR3 is 15 amino acids. Trimming took 3 bases from V and 1 from J; bases not matched to a gene: 4. This chain's CDR3 is CASSEPGQANTEAFF. In DNA form, the CDR3 reads TGTGCCAGCAGTGAGCCGGGACAGGCGAACACTGAAGCTTTCTTT.

This clone was seen only a few times. The chain links TRBV28 to TRBJ2-3; D call uncertain. Germline CDR1 and CDR2: MDHEN and SYDVKM. The length of the CDR3 is 14 residues. Trimming took off 3 bases at V and 1 base at J, with 8 bases between the two ends. CDR3 in DNA: TGTGCCAGCAGTTTCCTGTCTGGCACAGATACGCAGTATTTT. Amino acid sequence: CASSFLSGTDTQYF.